This T cell receptor (beta chain) was profiled in a study of CD4 and CD8 cells across lung adenocarcinoma regions (dated by TCRdb to the late 2010s). Regarding the research as a whole: To look at intratumor heterogeneity in the T cell receptor repertoire, the study compared tumor centers against tumor margins.

The donors were patients who had localized lung adenocarcinoma, which is a subtype of non-small cell lung cancer. The centers of localized lung adenocarcinomas were where the samples came from. CD4+ T cells from tumor tissue were profiled separately from CD8+ T cells for TCR repertoire analysis. This clonotype was seen repeatedly, ten times or more. Its cognate antigen has yet to be identified. It has no much larger one-base neighbor in the sample; base qualities were not kept. The CDR3 spans 14 residues, from the cysteine through the phenylalanine. Only CDR3 DNA remains: 42 bases, in frame from the first base. Trimming removed 2 bases from V and 1 base from J, leaving 8 bases between the germline ends. The germline V gene (reference sequence) gives CDR1 as LNHNV and CDR2 as YYDKDF. Receptor libraries were prepared by PCR. The instrument given in TCRdb is HiSeq X Ten. TCRdb handled the public reads itself, with Q25 trimming in fastp and clone calling in MiXCR, and kept productive beta chains. Entries are consolidated by CDR3 protein sequence, retaining the most common genes and DNA. The sample table records 25,000 or so distinct CDR3 sequences; around 52% of these occur just once. The ten largest clones add up to 20% to 25% of the sample.

The receptor was isolated from a male donor with lung adenocarcinoma. The CD4 and CD8 labels of this study may be unreliable. The chain uses TRBV15 and TRBJ1-1, with no reliable assignment of the D segment. The sample was CD4+ T cells from the center of a lung tumor. In light of the paper, this sample's cell subset or site label describes: tumor center region. The CDR3 here reads CATSRLATNTEAFF. The nucleotide sequence is TGTGCCACCAGCAGACTGGCGACGAACACTGAAGCTTTCTTT.